The sample holds many counts of the clone carrying this TCR beta chain. Its antigen is as yet unknown. Stated time point: newly diagnosed GD, antithyroid drugs for less than 3 months. There was RNA extracted from PBMCs, and the TCR library was made from it. The CDR3 runs 13 residues. V lost 2 bases and J 1 base, leaving 5 bases between the germline ends. Germline V gene lookup returns CDR1 KGHSH and CDR2 LQKENI. This sample is drawn from a study of regulatory T cells in long-lasting Graves disease. Study-wide findings and caveats: Persistent Graves' patients showed a TCR diversity that was lower than that of newly diagnosed ones.

Arm-PCR with iRepertoire HTBI primers amplified the CDR3 regions for these TCR beta libraries. TCRdb redid the calling of the multiplex PCR reads with MiXCR, one entry per CDR3 protein. The data hold roughly 530,000 distinct CDR3 sequences, with about 16% observed a single time. This sample was shared with a second study, whose subject was T cells in Graves' hyperthyroidism and ophthalmopathy.

This receptor was identified in a woman aged 35 to 60 with Graves disease. The source was peripheral blood mononuclear cells (PBMCs), collected at new diagnosis, from a patient treated with antithyroid drugs. The chain uses TRBV18 and TRBJ1-1; the D is unclear. CDR3: CASSPNRNTEAFF. In DNA, the CDR3 is TGTGCCAGCTCACCAAACCGGAACACTGAAGCTTTCTTT.